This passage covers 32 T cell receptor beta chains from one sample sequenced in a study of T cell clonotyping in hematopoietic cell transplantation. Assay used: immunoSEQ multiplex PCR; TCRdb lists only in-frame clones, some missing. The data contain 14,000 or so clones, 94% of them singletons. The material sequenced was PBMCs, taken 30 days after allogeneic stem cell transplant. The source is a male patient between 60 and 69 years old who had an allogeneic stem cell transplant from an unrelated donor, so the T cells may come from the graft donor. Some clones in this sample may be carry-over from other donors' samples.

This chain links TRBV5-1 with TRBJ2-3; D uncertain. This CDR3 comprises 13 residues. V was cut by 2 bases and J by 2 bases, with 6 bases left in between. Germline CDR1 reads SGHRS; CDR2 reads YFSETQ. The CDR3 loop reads CASSFVPTDTQYF. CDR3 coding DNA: TGCGCCAGCAGCTTCGTGCCCACAGATACGCAGTATTTT.

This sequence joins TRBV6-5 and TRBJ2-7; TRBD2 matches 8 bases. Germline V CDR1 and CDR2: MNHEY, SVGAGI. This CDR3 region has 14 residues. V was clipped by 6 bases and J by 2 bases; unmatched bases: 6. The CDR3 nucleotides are TGTGCCAGCAGCTCCTTGGGACTAGCCTACGAGCAGTACTTC. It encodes CASSSLGLAYEQYF.

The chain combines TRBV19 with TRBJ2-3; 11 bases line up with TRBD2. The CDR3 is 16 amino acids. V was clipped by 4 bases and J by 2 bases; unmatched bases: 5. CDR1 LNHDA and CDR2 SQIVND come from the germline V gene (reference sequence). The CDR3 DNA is TGTGCCAGTAGTAGGACTAGCGGGCTTTACACAGATACGCAGTATTTT. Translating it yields CASSRTSGLYTDTQYF.

CDR3 nucleotide sequence: TGTGCCAGCAGCTTTGAGGGGGTCATTCAGTACTTC. It encodes CASSFEGVIQYF. V is TRBV5-6 and J is TRBJ2-4, with TRBD1 as a possible D gene (6 bases). In germline, CDR1 is SGHDT, CDR2 YYEEEE. Trimming cost V 2 bases and J 9 bases, with 9 bases left between them. CDR3 size: 12 residues.

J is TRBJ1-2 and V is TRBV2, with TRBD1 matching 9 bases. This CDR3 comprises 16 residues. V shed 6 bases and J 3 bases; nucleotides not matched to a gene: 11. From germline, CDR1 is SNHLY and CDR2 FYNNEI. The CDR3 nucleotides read TGTGCCAGCAGCGCCGGGACAGGGCGGATGTACTATGGCTACACCTTC. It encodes CASSAGTGRMYYGYTF.

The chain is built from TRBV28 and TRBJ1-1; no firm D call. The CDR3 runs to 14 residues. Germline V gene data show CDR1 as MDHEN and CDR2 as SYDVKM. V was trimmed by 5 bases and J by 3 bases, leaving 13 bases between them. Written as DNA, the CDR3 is TGTGCCAGCAGTGGACCTCAGACCCACACTGAAGCTTTCTTT. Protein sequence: CASSGPQTHTEAFF.

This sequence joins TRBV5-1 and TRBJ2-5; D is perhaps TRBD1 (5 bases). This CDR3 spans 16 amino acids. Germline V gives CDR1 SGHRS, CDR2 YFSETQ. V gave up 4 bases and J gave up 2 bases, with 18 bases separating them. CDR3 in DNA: TGCGCCAGCAGCCCGTCTGGGATGGGGCGTCAAGAGACCCAGTACTTC. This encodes CASSPSGMGRQETQYF.

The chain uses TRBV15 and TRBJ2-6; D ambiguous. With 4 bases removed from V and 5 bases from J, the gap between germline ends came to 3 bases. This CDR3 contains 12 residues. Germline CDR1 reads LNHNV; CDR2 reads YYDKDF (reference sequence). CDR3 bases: TGTGCCACCAGCAAGCGGGCCAACGTCCTGACTTTC. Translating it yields CATSKRANVLTF.

The CDR3 DNA sequence: TGTGCCTGGACTAGCCGTTACGAGCAGTACTTC. Residues: CAWTSRYEQYF. The chain links TRBV30 to TRBJ2-7; a weak D match, TRBD2 (5 bases). The CDR3 runs to 11 residues. Looked up from germline, CDR1 is GTSNPN and CDR2 is SVGIG (reference sequence). Trimming removed 4 bases from V and 4 bases from J, with 8 bases in between.

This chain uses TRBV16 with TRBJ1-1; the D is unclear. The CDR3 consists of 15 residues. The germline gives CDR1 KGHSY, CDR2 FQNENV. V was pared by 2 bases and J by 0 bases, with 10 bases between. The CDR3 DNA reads TGTGCCAGCAGCCAAGAAGGAAACATGAACACTGAAGCTTTCTTT. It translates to CASSQEGNMNTEAFF. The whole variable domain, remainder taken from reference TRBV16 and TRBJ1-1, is GEEVAQTPKHLVRGEGQKAKLYCAPIKGHSYVFWYQQVLKNEFKFLISFQNENVFDETGMPKERFSAKCLPNSPCSLEIQATKLEDSAVYFCASSQEGNMNTEAFFGQGTRLTVV.

This CDR3 reads CASSQGYGAFF. In nucleotides, the CDR3 is TGTGCCAGCAGTCAGGGGTATGGAGCTTTCTTT. The rearrangement uses TRBV6-6 and TRBJ1-1; perhaps TRBD1 as D (6 bases). Germline V CDR1 and CDR2: MNHNY, SVGAGI (reference sequence). The V gene lost 5 bases and the J gene lost 10 bases, with 11 bases spanning the gap. CDR3 size: 11 residues.

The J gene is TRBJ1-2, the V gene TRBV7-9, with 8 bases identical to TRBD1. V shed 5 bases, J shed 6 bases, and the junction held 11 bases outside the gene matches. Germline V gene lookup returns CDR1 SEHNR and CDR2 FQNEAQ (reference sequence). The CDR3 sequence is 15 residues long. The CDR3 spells CASSPLDRASDGYTF. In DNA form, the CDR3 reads TGTGCCAGCAGCCCTCTGGACAGGGCGAGTGATGGCTACACCTTC.

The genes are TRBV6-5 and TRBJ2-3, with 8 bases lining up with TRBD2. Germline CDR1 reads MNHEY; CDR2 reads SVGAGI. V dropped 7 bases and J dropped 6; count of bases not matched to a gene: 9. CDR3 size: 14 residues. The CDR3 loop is CASMSPGGRDTQYF. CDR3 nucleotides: TGTGCCAGCATGTCCCCGGGGGGGCGGGATACGCAGTATTTT.

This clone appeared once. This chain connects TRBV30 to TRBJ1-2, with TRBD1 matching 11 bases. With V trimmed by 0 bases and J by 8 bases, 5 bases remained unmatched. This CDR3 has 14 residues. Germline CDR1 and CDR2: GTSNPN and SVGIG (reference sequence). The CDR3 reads CAWSVVGQGAGYTF. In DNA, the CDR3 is TGTGCCTGGAGTGTAGTTGGACAGGGGGCAGGCTACACCTTC.

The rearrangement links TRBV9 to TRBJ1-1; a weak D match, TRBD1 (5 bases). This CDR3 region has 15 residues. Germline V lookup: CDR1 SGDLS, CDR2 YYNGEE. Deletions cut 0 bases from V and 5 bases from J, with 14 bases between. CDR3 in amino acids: CASSVAEGSGTEAFF. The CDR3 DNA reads TGTGCCAGCAGCGTAGCTGAGGGGTCAGGAACTGAAGCTTTCTTT.

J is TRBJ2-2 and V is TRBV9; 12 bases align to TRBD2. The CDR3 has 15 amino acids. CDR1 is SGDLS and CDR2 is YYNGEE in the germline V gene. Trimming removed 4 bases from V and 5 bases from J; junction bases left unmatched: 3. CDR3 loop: CASSTGLAGTGELFF. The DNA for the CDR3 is TGTGCCAGCAGCACCGGACTAGCGGGAACCGGGGAGCTGTTTTTT.

CDR3: CASSIGQGGNIQYF. The DNA for the CDR3 is TGTGCCAGTAGTATAGGGCAGGGAGGAAACATTCAGTACTTC. The chain uses TRBV19 and TRBJ2-4, with a weak D call TRBD2 (6 bases). The CDR3 is made up of 14 amino acids. The germline V gene has CDR1 LNHDA and CDR2 SQIVND (reference sequence). Trimming left V 1 base short and J 6 bases short, with 10 bases between.

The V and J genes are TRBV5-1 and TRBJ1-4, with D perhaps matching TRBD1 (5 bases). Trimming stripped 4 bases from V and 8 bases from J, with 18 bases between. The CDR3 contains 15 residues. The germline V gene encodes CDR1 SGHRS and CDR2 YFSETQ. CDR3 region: CASSTTTARGEKLFF. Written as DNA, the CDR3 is TGCGCCAGCAGCACGACGACAGCCCGAGGGGAAAAACTGTTTTTT.

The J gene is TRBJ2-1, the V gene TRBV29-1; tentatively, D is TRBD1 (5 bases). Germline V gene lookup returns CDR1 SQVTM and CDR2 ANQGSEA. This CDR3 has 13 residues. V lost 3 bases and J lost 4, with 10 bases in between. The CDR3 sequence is CSVEGPAYNEQFF. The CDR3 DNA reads TGCAGCGTTGAGGGGCCAGCATACAATGAGCAGTTCTTC.

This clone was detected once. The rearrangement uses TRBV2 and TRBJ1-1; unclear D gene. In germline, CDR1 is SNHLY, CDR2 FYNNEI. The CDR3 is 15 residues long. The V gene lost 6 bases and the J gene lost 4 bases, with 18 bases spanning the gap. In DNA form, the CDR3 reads TGTGCCAGCAGAGCTCTAGGAGGGAAGACCACTGAAGCTTTCTTT. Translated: CASRALGGKTTEAFF.

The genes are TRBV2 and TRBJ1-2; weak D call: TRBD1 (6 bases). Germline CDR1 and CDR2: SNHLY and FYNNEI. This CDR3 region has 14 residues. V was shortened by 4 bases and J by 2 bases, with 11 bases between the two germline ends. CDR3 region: CASSGQGFNYGYTF. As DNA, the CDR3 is TGTGCCAGCAGTGGGCAGGGGTTCAACTATGGCTACACCTTC.

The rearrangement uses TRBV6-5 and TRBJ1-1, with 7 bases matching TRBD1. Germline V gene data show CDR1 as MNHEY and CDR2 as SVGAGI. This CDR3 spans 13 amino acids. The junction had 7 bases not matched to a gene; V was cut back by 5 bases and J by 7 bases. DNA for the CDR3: TGTGCCAGCAGTGGTCAGGGGGGTAGTGAAGCTTTCTTT. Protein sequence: CASSGQGGSEAFF.

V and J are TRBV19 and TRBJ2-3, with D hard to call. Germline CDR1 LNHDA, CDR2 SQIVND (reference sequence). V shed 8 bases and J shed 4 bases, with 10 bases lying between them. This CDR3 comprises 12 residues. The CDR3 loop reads CASVKGADTQYF. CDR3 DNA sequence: TGTGCCAGTGTGAAGGGCGCAGATACGCAGTATTTT.

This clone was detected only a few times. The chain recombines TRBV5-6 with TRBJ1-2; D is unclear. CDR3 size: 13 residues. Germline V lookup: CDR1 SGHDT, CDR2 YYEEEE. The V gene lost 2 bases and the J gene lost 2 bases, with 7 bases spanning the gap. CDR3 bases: TGTGCCAGCAGCTTCGGCGAGAACTATGGCTACACCTTC. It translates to CASSFGENYGYTF.

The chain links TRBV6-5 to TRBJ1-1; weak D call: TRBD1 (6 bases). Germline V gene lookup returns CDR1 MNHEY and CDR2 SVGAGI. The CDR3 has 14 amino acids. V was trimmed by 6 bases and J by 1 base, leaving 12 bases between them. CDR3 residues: CASSLDSWNTEAFF. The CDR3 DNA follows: TGTGCCAGCAGCTTGGACAGCTGGAACACTGAAGCTTTCTTT.

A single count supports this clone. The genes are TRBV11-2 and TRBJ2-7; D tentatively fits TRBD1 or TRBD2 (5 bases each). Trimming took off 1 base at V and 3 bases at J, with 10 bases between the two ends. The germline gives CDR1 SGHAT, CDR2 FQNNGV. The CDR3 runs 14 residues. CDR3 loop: CASSLGGNNYEQYF. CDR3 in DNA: TGTGCCAGCAGCTTAGGGGGGAATAACTACGAGCAGTACTTC.

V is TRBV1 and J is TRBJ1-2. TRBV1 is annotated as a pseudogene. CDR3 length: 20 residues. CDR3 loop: CTSSQGPPGRALTAIDGYTF. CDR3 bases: TGCACCAGCAGCCAAGGCCCTCCCGGCCGGGCTCTAACCGCTATTGATGGCTACACCTTC.

The CDR3 spells CASSQAFIADSGTQYF. In DNA, the CDR3 is TGCGCCAGCAGCCAAGCATTCATCGCGGATTCTGGGACCCAGTACTTC. The V and J genes are TRBV4-1 and TRBJ2-5; D is unresolved. CDR1 is MGHRA and CDR2 is YSYEKL in the germline V gene. This CDR3 is 16 amino acids long. Trimming pared 1 base from V and 7 bases from J, leaving 19 bases between.

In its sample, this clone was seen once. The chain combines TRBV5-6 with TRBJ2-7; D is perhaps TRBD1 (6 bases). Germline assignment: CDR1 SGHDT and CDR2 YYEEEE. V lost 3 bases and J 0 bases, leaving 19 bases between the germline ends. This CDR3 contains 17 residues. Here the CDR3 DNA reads TGTGCCAGCAGCTCAACAGTTACAGGGAGCTTCTCCTACGAGCAGTACTTC. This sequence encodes CASSSTVTGSFSYEQYF.

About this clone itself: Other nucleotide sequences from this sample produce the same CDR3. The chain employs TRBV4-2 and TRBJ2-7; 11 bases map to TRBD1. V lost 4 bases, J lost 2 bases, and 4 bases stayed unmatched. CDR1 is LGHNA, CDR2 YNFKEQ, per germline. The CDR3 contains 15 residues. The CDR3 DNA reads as TGTGCCAGCAGCCTCGGGACAGGGGGAACCTACGAGCAGTACTTC. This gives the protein CASSLGTGGTYEQYF.

CDR3 in amino acids: CASSFSTGELFF. The CDR3 bases are TGTGCCAGCAGTTTCAGCACCGGGGAGCTGTTTTTT. The rearrangement joins TRBV27 to TRBJ2-2, with D unclear. V was pared by 3 bases and J by 4 bases, with 3 bases between. The CDR3 contains 12 residues. Germline CDR1 reads MNHEY; CDR2 reads SMNVEV (reference sequence).

Here the CDR3 DNA reads TGTGCCAGCAGCCAAAGGGGACTAGCGGCCACCTACGAGCAGTACTTC. Translated: CASSQRGLAATYEQYF. The genes are TRBV4-2 and TRBJ2-7, with 11 nucleotides matching TRBD2. V lost 2 bases, J lost 2 bases, and 5 bases stayed unmatched. This CDR3 has 16 amino acids. Germline lookup yields CDR1 LGHNA and CDR2 YNFKEQ.